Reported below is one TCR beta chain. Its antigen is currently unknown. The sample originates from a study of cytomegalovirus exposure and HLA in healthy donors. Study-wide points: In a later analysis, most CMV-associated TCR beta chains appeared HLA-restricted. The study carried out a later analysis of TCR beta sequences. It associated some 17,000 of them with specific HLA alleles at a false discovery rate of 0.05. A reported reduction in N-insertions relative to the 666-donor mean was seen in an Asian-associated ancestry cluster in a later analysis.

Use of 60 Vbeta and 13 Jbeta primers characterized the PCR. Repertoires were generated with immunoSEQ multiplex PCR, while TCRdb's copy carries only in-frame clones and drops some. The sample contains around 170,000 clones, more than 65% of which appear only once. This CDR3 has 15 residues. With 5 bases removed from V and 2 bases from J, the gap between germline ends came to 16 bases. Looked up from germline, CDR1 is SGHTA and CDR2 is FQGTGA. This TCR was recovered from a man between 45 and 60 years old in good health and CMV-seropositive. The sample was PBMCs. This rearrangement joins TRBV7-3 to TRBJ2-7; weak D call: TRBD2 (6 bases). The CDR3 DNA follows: TGTGCCAGCAGCCTTCGTGGGGGAGGAACCTACGAGCAGTACTTC. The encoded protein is CASSLRGGGTYEQYF. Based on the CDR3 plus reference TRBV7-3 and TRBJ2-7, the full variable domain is GAGVSQTPSNKVTEKGKYVELRCDPISGHTALYWYRQSLGQGPEFLIYFQGTGAADDSGLPNDRFFAVRPEGSVSTLKIQRTERGDSAVYLCASSLRGGGTYEQYFGPGTRLTVT.